The clone carrying this T cell receptor (beta chain) was counted only a few times. Germline assignment: CDR1 SGDLS and CDR2 YYNGEE. Trimming removed 1 base from V and 2 bases from J, with 12 bases in between. The CDR3 extends over 15 amino acids. Sample-barcoded 5' priming and a J-beta primer mix drove a second PCR of 7 to 11 cycles. TCRdb ran MiXCR on the 5' RACE reads and lists one entry per CDR3 protein. The profile shows 550,000 to 700,000 distinct CDR3 sequences, roughly 28% of them singletons. The data originate from a study of blood T cells in healthy people across ages. Study-level background: Template-switching capture recovered about one barcoded beta molecule per two T cells.

The sequenced sample was blood. The chain couples TRBV9 to TRBJ1-2; possible D gene TRBD1, 5 bases. The TCR was taken from a woman aged 65 to 85 in good health. The CDR3 sequence is CASSVHHGGNYGYTF. In DNA form, the CDR3 reads TGTGCCAGCAGCGTACATCACGGGGGAAACTATGGCTACACCTTC.